The 2 T cell receptor beta chains reported below all come from one sample, sequenced in a study of blood T cell repertoires in COVID-19. Libraries were prepared by immunoSEQ multiplex PCR; TCRdb keeps only in-frame clonotypes and omits some of them. The sample lists about 140,000 clones, roughly 84% occurring once. The sample was PBMCs or T cells enriched from blood (not recorded which). These receptors all stem from a man in his forties with acute COVID-19.

This chain links TRBV5-1 with TRBJ1-1, with D unclear. The CDR3 extends over 13 amino acids. Trimming cost V 4 bases and J 2 bases, with 9 bases left between them. Germline CDR1 SGHRS, CDR2 YFSETQ. CDR3 in DNA: TGCGCCAGCAGCCCCGCCACAAACACTGAAGCTTTCTTT. It encodes CASSPATNTEAFF.

This chain uses TRBV7-2 with TRBJ2-1; 7 bases map to TRBD2. The V gene's germline CDR1 is SGHTA and CDR2 FQGNSA. J lost 5 bases, V lost 1 base, and 5 bases had no gene match. The CDR3 contains 15 residues. As DNA, the CDR3 is TGTGCCAGCAGCTTAGAACTAGCGCCGCACAATGAGCAGTTCTTC. As protein: CASSLELAPHNEQFF.